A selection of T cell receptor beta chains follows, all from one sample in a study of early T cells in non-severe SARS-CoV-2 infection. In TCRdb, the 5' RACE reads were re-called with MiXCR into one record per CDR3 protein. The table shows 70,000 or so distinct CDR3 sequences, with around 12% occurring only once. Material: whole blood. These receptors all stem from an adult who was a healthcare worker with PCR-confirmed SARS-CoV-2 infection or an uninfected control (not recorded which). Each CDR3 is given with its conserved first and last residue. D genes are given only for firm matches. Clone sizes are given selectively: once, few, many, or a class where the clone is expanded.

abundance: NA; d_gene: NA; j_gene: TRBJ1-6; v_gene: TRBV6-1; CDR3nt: TGTGCCAGCAGTGACCTACAAGGGCCTAATTCACCCCTCCACTTT; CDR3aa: CASSDLQGPNSPLHF
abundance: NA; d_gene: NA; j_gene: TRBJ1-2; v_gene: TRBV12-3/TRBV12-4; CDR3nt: TGTGCCAGCAGTTTGACCGACACCCTAAGGAATGGCTACACCTTC; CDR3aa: CASSLTDTLRNGYTF
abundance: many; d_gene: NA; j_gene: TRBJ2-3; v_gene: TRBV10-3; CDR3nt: TGTGCCATCAGGGAAAAAGCGGTCAGCACAGATACGCAGTATTTT; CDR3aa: CAIREKAVSTDTQYF
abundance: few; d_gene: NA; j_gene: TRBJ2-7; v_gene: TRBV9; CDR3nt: TGTGCCAGCAGCGGTTGGACAAAGGGGGGGCTGTACGAGCAGTACTTC; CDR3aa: CASSGWTKGGLYEQYF
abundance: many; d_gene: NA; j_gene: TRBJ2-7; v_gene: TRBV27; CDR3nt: TGTGCCAGCAGTTTTAACAGAATTGAGGCCTACGAGCAGTACTTC; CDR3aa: CASSFNRIEAYEQYF
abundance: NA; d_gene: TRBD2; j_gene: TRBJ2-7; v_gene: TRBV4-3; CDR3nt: TGCGCCAGCAGCCAAGATTATTGGCGGGAGCCCTCCTACGAGCAGTACTTC; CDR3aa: CASSQDYWREPSYEQYF
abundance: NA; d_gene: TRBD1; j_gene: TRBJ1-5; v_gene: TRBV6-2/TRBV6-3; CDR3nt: TGTGCCAGCAGTACGACAGGGGGCCGCGGGCCCCAGCATTTT; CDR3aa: CASSTTGGRGPQHF
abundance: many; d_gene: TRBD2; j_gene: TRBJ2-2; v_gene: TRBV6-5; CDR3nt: TGTGCCAGCAGTTACCTACTAGCGGGAGGGCTATCCCGGGAGCTGTTTTTT; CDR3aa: CASSYLLAGGLSRELFF
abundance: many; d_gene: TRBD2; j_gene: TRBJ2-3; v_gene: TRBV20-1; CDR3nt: TGCAGTGCTAGAGATACGACTAGCGGGGGGGCGGGAGATACGCAGTATTTT; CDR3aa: CSARDTTSGGAGDTQYF
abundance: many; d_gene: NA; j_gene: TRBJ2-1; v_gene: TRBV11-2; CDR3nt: TGTGCCAGCAGCTTAGTTCTGTTCGAGCAGTTCTTC; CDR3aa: CASSLVLFEQFF
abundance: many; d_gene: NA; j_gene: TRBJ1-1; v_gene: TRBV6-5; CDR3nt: TGTGCCAGCAGTACCCGTGGAGTGAACACTGAAGCTTTCTTT; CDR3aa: CASSTRGVNTEAFF
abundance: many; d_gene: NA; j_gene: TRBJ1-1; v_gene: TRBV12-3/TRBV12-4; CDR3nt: TGTGCCAGCACAAAGCCCTCCCAGCAGGGCCAGTATTTCTTT; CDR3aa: CASTKPSQQGQYFF
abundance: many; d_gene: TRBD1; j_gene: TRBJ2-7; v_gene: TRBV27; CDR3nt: TGTGCCAGCAGTCCCGGGACAGGGTTTTCCGAGCAGTACTTC; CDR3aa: CASSPGTGFSEQYF
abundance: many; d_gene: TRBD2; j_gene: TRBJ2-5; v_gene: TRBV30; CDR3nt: TGTGCCTGGAGTAGCGGGGGGGTAGAGACCCAGTACTTC; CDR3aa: CAWSSGGVETQYF
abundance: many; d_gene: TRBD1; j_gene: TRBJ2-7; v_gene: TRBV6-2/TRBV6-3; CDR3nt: TGTGCCAGCAGTACAACAGGGGGCGAGCAGTACTTC; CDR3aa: CASSTTGGEQYF
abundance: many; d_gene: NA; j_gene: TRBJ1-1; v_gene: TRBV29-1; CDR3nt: TGCAGCGTTGCCGGGGACGGGGGTAACACTGAAGCTTTCTTT; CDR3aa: CSVAGDGGNTEAFF
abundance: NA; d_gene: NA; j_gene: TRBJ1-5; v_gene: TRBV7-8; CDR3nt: TGTGCCAGCAGTTTAGAGGGGGGGGTTACCGATCAGCCCCAGCATTTT; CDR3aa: CASSLEGGVTDQPQHF
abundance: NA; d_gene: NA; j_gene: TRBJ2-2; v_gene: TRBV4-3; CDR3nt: TGCGCCAGCAGCCAAGATCGCGGGATGGGGAGCACCGGGGAGCTGTTTTTT; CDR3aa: CASSQDRGMGSTGELFF
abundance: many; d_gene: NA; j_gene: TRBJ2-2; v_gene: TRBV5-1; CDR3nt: TGCGCCAGCCAGCCTCAGACGAACACCGGGGAGCTGTTTTTT; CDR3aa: CASQPQTNTGELFF
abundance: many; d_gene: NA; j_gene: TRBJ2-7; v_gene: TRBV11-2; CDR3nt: TGTGCCAGCAGCTTAAAGTCACCAGGGATTTCCTACGAGCAGTACTTC; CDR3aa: CASSLKSPGISYEQYF
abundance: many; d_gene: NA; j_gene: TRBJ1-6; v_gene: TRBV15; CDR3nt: TGTGCCACCAGCAGAGAAGTAGGACAGAATAATTCACCCCTCCACTTT; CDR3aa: CATSREVGQNNSPLHF
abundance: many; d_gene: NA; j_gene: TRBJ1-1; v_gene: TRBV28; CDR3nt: TGTGCCAGCAGCGCGGGCACTGAAGCTTTCTTT; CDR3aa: CASSAGTEAFF
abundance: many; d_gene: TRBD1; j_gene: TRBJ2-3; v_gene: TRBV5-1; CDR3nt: TGCGCCAGCAGCTACGGACAGGCCCTAGCTGATACGCAGTATTTT; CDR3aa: CASSYGQALADTQYF
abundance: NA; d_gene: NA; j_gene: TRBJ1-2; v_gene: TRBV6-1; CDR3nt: TGTGCCAGCAGTGAAGGCCCCATCGGGGGCCACTATGGCTACACCTTC; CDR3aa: CASSEGPIGGHYGYTF
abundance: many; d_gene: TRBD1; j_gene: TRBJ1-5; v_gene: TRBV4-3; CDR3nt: TGCGCCAGCAGCCAAGCTCAGGGGGCTCAGCCCCAGCATTTT; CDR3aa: CASSQAQGAQPQHF
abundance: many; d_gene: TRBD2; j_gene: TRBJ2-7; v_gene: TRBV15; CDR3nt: TGTGCCACCAGCAGCGGGACTAGCGGGAGGGTAGAGCAGTACTTC; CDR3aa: CATSSGTSGRVEQYF
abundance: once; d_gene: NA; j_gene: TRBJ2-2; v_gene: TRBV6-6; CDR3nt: TGTGCCAGCAGTTACGGGACACGGACCGGGGAGCTGTTTTTT; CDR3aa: CASSYGTRTGELFF
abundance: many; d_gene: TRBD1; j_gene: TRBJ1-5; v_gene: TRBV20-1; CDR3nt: TGCAGTGCTAGAGAGGAGGGACAGTACAATCAGCCCCAGCATTTT; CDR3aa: CSAREEGQYNQPQHF
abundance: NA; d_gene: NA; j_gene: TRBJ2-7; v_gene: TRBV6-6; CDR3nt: TGTGCCAGCAGGGATCCGACATACGAGCAGTACTTC; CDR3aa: CASRDPTYEQYF
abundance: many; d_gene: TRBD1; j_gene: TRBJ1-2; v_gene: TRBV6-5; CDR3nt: TGTGCCAGCAGCCCGGGACAGGGGATCTATGGCTACACCTTC; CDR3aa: CASSPGQGIYGYTF
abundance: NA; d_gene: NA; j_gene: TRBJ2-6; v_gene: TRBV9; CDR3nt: TGTGCCAGCAGCGCATTACTCTCTGGGGCCAACGTCCTGACTTTC; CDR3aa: CASSALLSGANVLTF
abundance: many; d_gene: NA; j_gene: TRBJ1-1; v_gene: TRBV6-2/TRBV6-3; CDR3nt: TGTGCCAGCATATCGCTTCAGGGTGCGGCTGAAGCTTTCTTT; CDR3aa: CASISLQGAAEAFF
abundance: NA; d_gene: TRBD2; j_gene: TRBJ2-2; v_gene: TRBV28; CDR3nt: TGTGCCAGCAGCCATAAGCCCCAGGCGGGGGGGCCGATTTTCAAGAACACCGGGGAGCTGTTTTTT; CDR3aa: CASSHKPQAGGPIFKNTGELFF
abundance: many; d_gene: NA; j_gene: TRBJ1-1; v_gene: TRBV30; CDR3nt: TGTGCCTGGAGTGCGGTAGCCCAGGGCACTGAAGCTTTCTTT; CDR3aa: CAWSAVAQGTEAFF
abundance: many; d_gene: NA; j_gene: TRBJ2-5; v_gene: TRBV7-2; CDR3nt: TGTGCCAGCAGCTTAGTGATCGGGGACCAAGAGACCCAGTACTTC; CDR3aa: CASSLVIGDQETQYF
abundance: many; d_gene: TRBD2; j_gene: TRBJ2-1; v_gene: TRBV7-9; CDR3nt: TGTGCCAGCAGCTTACCTAGCGGGGGGGACAATGAGCAGTTCTTC; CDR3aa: CASSLPSGGDNEQFF
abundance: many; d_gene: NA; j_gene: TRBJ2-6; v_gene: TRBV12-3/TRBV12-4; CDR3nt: TGTGCCAGCAGTTTAGGTCAGGGTTTGGGGGCCAACGTCCTGACTTTC; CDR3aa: CASSLGQGLGANVLTF
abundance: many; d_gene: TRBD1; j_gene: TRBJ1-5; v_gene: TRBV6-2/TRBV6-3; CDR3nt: TGTGCCAGCAGTTACCCGGGACAGGGGTATCAGCCCCAGCATTTT; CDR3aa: CASSYPGQGYQPQHF
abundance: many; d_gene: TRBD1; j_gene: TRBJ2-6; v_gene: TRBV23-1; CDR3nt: TGCGCCAGCAGTCAGGCAGGGGGCAATTTATCTGGGGCCAACGTCCTGACTTTC; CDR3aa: CASSQAGGNLSGANVLTF
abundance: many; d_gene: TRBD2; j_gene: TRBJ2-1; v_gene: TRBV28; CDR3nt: TGTGCCAGCAGCCCCCGGGGACTAGCGGGGGGTTCGTCCTTCTACAATGAGCAGTTCTTC; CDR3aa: CASSPRGLAGGSSFYNEQFF